The next 26 T cell receptor beta chains were all read from a single sample in a study of cytomegalovirus exposure and HLA in healthy donors. The study ran its PCR with 60 Vbeta and 13 Jbeta primers. Profiled with immunoSEQ multiplex PCR; TCRdb holds only in-frame clones, not every one. The table lists about 140,000 clones, 80% of them singletons. Source material: PBMCs. The receptors here all came from a man aged 50 or older in good health and CMV-seronegative.

This clone was counted only a few times. The chain is built from TRBV30 and TRBJ2-1, with TRBD1 matching over 12 bases. After removal of 5 bases from V and 7 bases from J, the junction contained 6 bases not matched to a gene. Per germline, CDR1 GTSNPN and CDR2 SVGIG (reference sequence). This CDR3 comprises 14 residues. CDR3 sequence reads: CAWYPGQGANEQFF. Written as DNA, the CDR3 is TGTGCCTGGTATCCGGGACAGGGGGCGAATGAGCAGTTCTTC.

The V gene is TRBV19, the J gene TRBJ2-7; 10 positions agree with TRBD1. This CDR3 has 14 amino acids. Germline assignment: CDR1 LNHDA and CDR2 SQIVND (reference sequence). Trimming cost V 3 bases and J 3 bases; bases outside gene matches: 2. The CDR3 DNA reads as TGTGCCAGTAGTATCGGGACAGGGGTCTACGAGCAGTACTTC. Translated, it gives CASSIGTGVYEQYF.

This clone has just one count. The CDR3 bases are TGCGCCAGCCGGACTGGGACAGTGGGAATAGATACGCAGTATTTT. Translation: CASRTGTVGIDTQYF. V usage is TRBV5-1 and J usage is TRBJ2-3, with TRBD1 matching 7 bases. Looked up from germline, CDR1 is SGHRS and CDR2 is YFSETQ. J was trimmed by 5 bases and V by 7 bases; bases with no gene match: 13. The CDR3 contains 15 residues.

V usage is TRBV27 and J usage is TRBJ2-3, with 9 bases fitting TRBD2. The V gene's germline CDR1 is MNHEY and CDR2 SMNVEV (reference sequence). After removal of 2 bases from V and 1 base from J, the junction contained 4 bases not matched to a gene. The CDR3 extends over 16 amino acids. CDR3 sequence: CASSLAGGPGTDTQYF. For the CDR3, the DNA is TGTGCCAGCAGTTTAGCGGGGGGGCCCGGCACAGATACGCAGTATTTT.

The rearrangement joins TRBV29-1 to TRBJ2-3, with a tentative D call TRBD2 (5 bases). The germline gives CDR1 SQVTM, CDR2 ANQGSEA. Trimming cost V 5 bases and J 2 bases, with 23 bases left between them. CDR3 length equals 17 residues. In DNA form, the CDR3 reads TGCAGCGTTTTTCGAGGGTGGGAGCGGTCGATCACAGATACGCAGTATTTT. Its translation: CSVFRGWERSITDTQYF.

V is TRBV11-3 and J is TRBJ2-7; D may be TRBD2 (5 bases). Trimming cost V 2 bases and J 2 bases, with 13 bases left between them. This CDR3 has 15 residues. Per the germline V gene, CDR1 is SGHNT and CDR2 is YENEEA. The CDR3 coding sequence is TGTGCCAGCAGCTTAACAGCTAGCCCTACCTACGAGCAGTACTTC. Encoded protein: CASSLTASPTYEQYF.

This chain uses TRBV7-9 with TRBJ2-1; 8 positions match TRBD2. J gave up 5 bases and V 2 bases, and 8 bases lay outside the gene matches. Germline V gene data show CDR1 as SEHNR and CDR2 as FQNEAQ (reference sequence). The CDR3 spans 16 residues. The CDR3 DNA follows: TGTGCCAGCAGCTTAATTTCGGGAGGGCGTGACAATGAGCAGTTCTTC. This translates into CASSLISGGRDNEQFF.

This clone occurred a few times. The chain has TRBV5-1 and TRBJ2-7; the match to TRBD2 covers 16 bases. Germline CDR1 is SGHRS and CDR2 is YFSETQ. With V trimmed by 2 bases and J by 7 bases, 6 bases remained unmatched. CDR3 length: 16 amino acids. The CDR3 DNA reads TGCGCCAGCAGCTTTGGGACTAGCGGGGGGGCTGGGGAGCAGTACTTC. It encodes CASSFGTSGGAGEQYF.

The chain has TRBV28 and TRBJ2-7; 8 bases agree with TRBD1. The CDR3 contains 15 residues. V shed 5 bases, J shed 0 bases, and the junction held 6 bases outside the gene matches. The V gene's germline CDR1 is MDHEN and CDR2 SYDVKM. This chain's CDR3 is CASSPSGTGSYEQYF. The CDR3 coding sequence is TGTGCCAGCAGTCCCTCCGGGACAGGCTCCTACGAGCAGTACTTC.

The V gene is TRBV5-4, the J gene TRBJ2-7, with D uncertain. V was pared by 0 bases and J by 3 bases, with 7 bases between. Germline values: CDR1 SGHNT, CDR2 YYREEE (reference sequence). The CDR3 loop spans 13 amino acids. The CDR3 loop reads CASSLDSGYEQYF. CDR3 bases: TGTGCCAGCAGCTTGGATTCCGGCTACGAGCAGTACTTC.

V is TRBV19 and J is TRBJ1-2; a possible D gene is TRBD1 (6 bases). CDR1 and CDR2 from the germline V gene are LNHDA and SQIVND (reference sequence). The CDR3 has 15 amino acids. Trimming shortened V by 6 bases and J by 6 bases, and 20 bases separated the two germline ends. The CDR3 spells CASRVRDTRDHGYTF. In DNA form, the CDR3 reads TGTGCCAGTAGGGTCCGGGACACTCGTGACCATGGCTACACCTTC.

The J gene is TRBJ1-2, the V gene TRBV6-4, with TRBD1 matching 11 bases. The CDR3 spans 15 residues. Per germline, CDR1 MRHNA and CDR2 SNTAGT. V shed 6 bases, J shed 2 bases, and the junction held 5 bases outside the gene matches. CDR3 residues: CASSRGTGGNYGYTF. CDR3 in DNA: TGTGCCAGCAGCCGGGGGACAGGGGGGAACTATGGCTACACCTTC.

This clone was detected once. The chain links TRBV2 to TRBJ1-1, with 10 bases aligning to TRBD1. Germline loops: CDR1 SNHLY, CDR2 FYNNEI. The J segment lost 4 bases and the V segment lost 5 bases, leaving 4 bases of the junction unmatched. The CDR3 has 14 amino acids. CDR3 residues: CASSRDRGGTEAFF. Written as DNA, the CDR3 is TGTGCCAGCAGTCGGGACAGGGGAGGCACTGAAGCTTTCTTT.

This clone appeared a single time. V gene TRBV19 combines with J gene TRBJ2-6; TRBD1 matches at 7 bases. Germline V lookup: CDR1 LNHDA, CDR2 SQIVND (reference sequence). The CDR3 is 17 amino acids. J was trimmed by 1 base and V by 5 bases; bases with no gene match: 8. This CDR3 is CASSPRGGGSGANVLTF. Written as DNA, the CDR3 is TGTGCCAGTAGTCCAAGAGGGGGCGGGTCTGGGGCCAACGTCCTGACTTTC.

This clone has only one observation. Written as DNA, the CDR3 is TGTGCCACGACAGGGGGGCCCAATCAGCCCCAGCATTTT. This codes for CATTGGPNQPQHF. The chain is built from TRBV2 and TRBJ1-5, with 9 bases that match TRBD1. Trimming took 10 bases from V and 3 from J; bases not matched to a gene: 4. The CDR3 has 13 residues. Germline V CDR1 and CDR2: SNHLY, FYNNEI.

This rearrangement joins TRBV30 to TRBJ1-2; D not certain. The CDR3 is made up of 12 amino acids. Germline CDR1 reads GTSNPN; CDR2 reads SVGIG (reference sequence). Trimming shortened V by 0 bases and J by 7 bases, and 9 bases separated the two germline ends. CDR3 protein: CAWSVMSTGYTF. CDR3 bases: TGTGCCTGGAGTGTAATGAGCACTGGCTACACCTTC.

The count of this clone is one. The chain has TRBV5-5 and TRBJ1-2; 10 nucleotides agree with TRBD1. V was pared by 4 bases and J by 7 bases, with 7 bases of the junction left unmatched. The CDR3 is made up of 14 amino acids. Germline CDR1 SGHKS, CDR2 YYEKEE (reference sequence). CDR3 amino acids: CASSPHGTGVGYTF. The DNA for the CDR3 is TGTGCCAGCAGCCCTCACGGGACAGGGGTTGGCTACACCTTC.

This clone has more than one count but fewer than ten. V usage is TRBV7-2 and J usage is TRBJ2-6; the match to TRBD1 covers 10 bases. V shed 6 bases, J shed 4 bases, and the junction held 15 bases outside the gene matches. The CDR3 runs 19 residues. Germline lookup yields CDR1 SGHTA and CDR2 FQGNSA. DNA for the CDR3: TGTGCCAGCAGGATTAGCTTTTCGACAGGGGGCGCAGGGGCCAACGTCCTGACTTTC. Translating it yields CASRISFSTGGAGANVLTF. Full variable domain (remainder filled in from reference TRBV7-2 and TRBJ2-6): GAGVSQSPSNKVTEKGKDVELRCDPISGHTALYWYRQSLGQGLEFLIYFQGNSAPDKSGLPSDRFSAERTGGSVSTLTIQRTQQEDSAVYLCASRISFSTGGAGANVLTFGAGSRLTVL.

The chain joins TRBV19 to TRBJ1-1; TRBD1 might be the D (5 bases). Germline V gene lookup returns CDR1 LNHDA and CDR2 SQIVND (reference sequence). The CDR3 is 11 residues long. Trimming removed 9 bases from V and 4 bases from J, with 9 bases in between. CDR3 region: CASQGFTEAFF. DNA of the CDR3: TGTGCCAGCCAGGGATTCACTGAAGCTTTCTTT.

This clone was observed a few times. The chain uses TRBV5-1 and TRBJ2-3; tentative D call: TRBD2 (8 bases). V shed 4 bases and J shed 10 bases, with 25 bases lying between them. Germline V gene lookup returns CDR1 SGHRS and CDR2 YFSETQ. This CDR3 has 16 amino acids. For the CDR3, the DNA is TGCGCCAGCAGCACCGGACAGGAAAGTAGCGGGAAATCGCAGTATTTT. Amino acids: CASSTGQESSGKSQYF.

The chain has TRBV6-5 and TRBJ1-5; D may be TRBD1 (5 bases). V shed 6 bases and J shed 4 bases, with 13 bases lying between them. Germline V gene lookup returns CDR1 MNHEY and CDR2 SVGAGI. The CDR3 loop spans 14 amino acids. CDR3 loop: CASRQGPANQPQHF. The CDR3 DNA is TGTGCCAGCAGGCAGGGCCCAGCAAATCAGCCCCAGCATTTT.

CDR3 DNA: TGCGCCAGCAGCTTGGAGGGGGTAAGGAACACAGATACGCAGTATTTT. As protein: CASSLEGVRNTDTQYF. The chain has TRBV5-1 and TRBJ2-3, with D possibly matching TRBD1 (6 bases). V was shortened by 0 bases and J by 2 bases, with 13 bases between the two germline ends. The CDR3 totals 16 residues. Germline CDR1 and CDR2: SGHRS and YFSETQ.

The chain is built from TRBV19 and TRBJ2-1; D gene uncertain. The CDR3 spans 13 residues. Trimming stripped 5 bases from V and 6 bases from J, with 11 bases between. Germline V gene data show CDR1 as LNHDA and CDR2 as SQIVND (reference sequence). The CDR3 nucleotides are TGTGCCAGTAGTCCTAGAGGCCCCAATGAGCAGTTCTTC. It specifies CASSPRGPNEQFF.

The chain carries TRBV7-3 and TRBJ1-6, with D possibly being TRBD1 (5 bases). V dropped 0 bases and J dropped 7 bases, with 10 bases sitting between them. Per the germline V gene, CDR1 is SGHTA and CDR2 is FQGTGA. The CDR3 is 15 amino acids. CDR3 bases: TGTGCCAGCAGCTTAACAGGGGATGGGAATTCACCCCTCCACTTT. The encoded protein is CASSLTGDGNSPLHF.

In the case of this clone: The germline gene is not matched at one end of the junction; a read error may be the cause. This CDR3 reads CASSLGTSGGQEAQYF. CDR3 DNA sequence: TGCGCCAGCAGCTTAGGGACTAGCGGGGGACAAGAGGCCCAGTACTTC. The chain employs TRBV5-1 and TRBJ2-5; TRBD2 aligns across 14 bases. The length of the CDR3 is 16 residues. The V gene's germline CDR1 is SGHRS and CDR2 YFSETQ.

The V gene is TRBV19, the J gene TRBJ2-7; D might be TRBD1 (5 bases). CDR1 and CDR2 from the germline V gene are LNHDA and SQIVND (reference sequence). The V and J ends lost 4 bases and 0 bases respectively, with 10 bases between them. The CDR3 extends over 14 amino acids. CDR3 in amino acids: CASSTGDSSYEQYF. CDR3 nucleotides: TGTGCCAGTAGTACCGGCGACAGCTCCTACGAGCAGTACTTC.